These T cell receptor beta chains were read from a single sample in a study of blood T cell repertoires in COVID-19. TCRdb keeps only in-frame clones here, not all; method: immunoSEQ multiplex PCR. The sample lists more than 85,000 clones; 87% were seen once. Sequenced sample: peripheral blood. The receptors originated from a human donor in a cohort sampled during active COVID-19. The CDR3 runs from the conserved cysteine through the conserved F or W. The D gene is left open where the match is weak. Rows may omit the clone size; those that give it use once, few, many or a size class.

j_call cdr3_length clone_size d_call v_call cdr3_nt cdr3_aa
TRBJ1-6 15 . . TRBV7-2 TGTGCCAGCAGCTTAGGCGGGTCCTATAATTCACCCCTCCACTTT CASSLGGSYNSPLHF
TRBJ1-4 17 . TRBD1 TRBV14 TGTGCCAGCAGCCAAGGTGGTCTCCGGGACAGGGATGAAAAACTGTTTTTT CASSQGGLRDRDEKLFF
TRBJ1-5 15 few . TRBV6-5 TGTGCCAGCAGACCCGCTGGGGAGGTGAATCAGCCCCAGCATTTT CASRPAGEVNQPQHF
TRBJ2-5 14 once . TRBV27 TGTGCCAGCAGGGGCAGGGTCCGACAAGAGACCCAGTACTTC CASRGRVRQETQYF
TRBJ2-5 15 . TRBD2 TRBV4-3 TGCGCCAGCAGCCAAGATCTAGCGGGAGGGGTGACCCAGTACTTC CASSQDLAGGVTQYF
TRBJ2-7 13 . . TRBV7-3 TGTGCCAGCAGCCCAGCCAGGGGAACCGAGCAGTACTTC CASSPARGTEQYF
TRBJ1-2 13 . TRBD1 TRBV7-2 TGTGCCAGCAGTCGGGACAGTGGGACTGGCTACACCTTC CASSRDSGTGYTF
TRBJ2-1 16 . TRBD2 TRBV30 TGTGCCTGGAGTGCCCAAATATTGCGGGGGTTCAATGAGCAGTTCTTC CAWSAQILRGFNEQFF
TRBJ2-7 13 . TRBD1 TRBV10-3 TGTGCCACCCGGGGACAGGCACCTAGCGAGCAGTACTTC CATRGQAPSEQYF
TRBJ1-3 14 . TRBD1 TRBV9 TGTGCCAGCGATACAGGGGACTCTGGAAACACCATATATTTT CASDTGDSGNTIYF
TRBJ1-5 15 . TRBD1 TRBV7-2 TGTGCCAGCAGCCCCGGGACAGGGATGCGTCAGCCCCAGCATTTT CASSPGTGMRQPQHF
TRBJ1-1 13 . TRBD1 TRBV30 TGTGCCTGGAGTGAAACAGGGGGCGGGAGTGCTTTCTTT CAWSETGGGSAFF
TRBJ2-7 15 . TRBD1 TRBV28 TGTGCCAGCAGTATAGACAGGGATAGGTCCTACGAGCAGTACTTC CASSIDRDRSYEQYF
TRBJ2-7 16 . TRBD2 TRBV7-6 TGTGCCAGCAGCTTTGGGACTAGCGGGAGCGGGTACGAGCAGTACTTC CASSFGTSGSGYEQYF
TRBJ1-2 14 . TRBD1 TRBV11-2 TGTGCCAGCAGCCCTACACAGGGGAACTATGGCTACACCTTC CASSPTQGNYGYTF
TRBJ1-2 14 . . TRBV5-6 TGTGCCAGCAGCTTGGTACTGGGAGTCTATGGCTACACCTTC CASSLVLGVYGYTF
TRBJ2-3 12 . . TRBV6-5 TGTGCCAGCAAGACAGCCACAGATACGCAGTATTTT CASKTATDTQYF
TRBJ1-1 16 . TRBD1 TRBV6-5 TGTGCCAGCAGTTACTCGAGGGGACAGATGAACACTGAAGCTTTCTTT CASSYSRGQMNTEAFF
TRBJ2-3 12 once . TRBV3-1/TRBV3-2 TGTGCCAGCAGCCTCCACACAGATACGCAGTATTTT CASSLHTDTQYF
TRBJ2-5 16 . . TRBV7-9 TGTGCCAGCAGCTACGTTAGTGGGGGGGCCACGGAGACCCAGTACTTC CASSYVSGGATETQYF
TRBJ2-7 15 . . TRBV6-5 TGTGCCAGCAGTTACTCGTTGGGGGGAGAGTACGAGCAGTACTTC CASSYSLGGEYEQYF
TRBJ1-1 12 . . TRBV9 TGTGCCAGCAGCCTCCATGACAGGGAAGCTTTCTTT CASSLHDREAFF
TRBJ1-2 14 . . TRBV30 TGTGCCTGGAGTACAGCGGATGCTAACTATGGCTACACCTTC CAWSTADANYGYTF
TRBJ1-5 16 few . TRBV19 TGTGCCAGTAGTATTACCCCAGACAGCCGTTATCAGCCCCAGCATTTT CASSITPDSRYQPQHF
TRBJ1-1 15 . . TRBV18 TGTGCCAGCTCACCACCGGCAGGGTTAAACACTGAAGCTTTCTTT CASSPPAGLNTEAFF
TRBJ1-2 15 few TRBD1 TRBV18 TGTGCCAGCTCACCACCCACAGGGGGAGTTGGGGGCTACACCTTC CASSPPTGGVGGYTF
TRBJ2-1 13 . . TRBV24-1 TGTGCCACCAGTGACCTGACTAGTCGTGGCTTAATCTTC CATSDLTSRGLIF
TRBJ2-5 13 . . TRBV3-1/TRBV3-2 TGTGCCAGCAGCGCTGGCAGGGAGGTGGCCCAGTACTTC CASSAGREVAQYF
TRBJ1-2 13 once TRBD1 TRBV19 TGTGCCAGTAGTAGGGACAGAAACTATGGCTACACCTTC CASSRDRNYGYTF
TRBJ1-2 16 . . TRBV27 TGTGCCAGCAGTTCCGACCGAACAGGACGGTCAAATGGCTACACCTTC CASSSDRTGRSNGYTF
TRBJ2-5 15 . TRBD2 TRBV28 TGTGCCAGCAGCTTAAGCGGGGCCTTCCAAGAGACCCAGTACTTC CASSLSGAFQETQYF
TRBJ1-4 15 . TRBD1 TRBV27 TGTGCCAGCACGAGTACGACAGGGTCGAATGAAAAACTGTTTTTT CASTSTTGSNEKLFF
TRBJ2-7 15 once TRBD2 TRBV4-1 TGCGCCAGCAGCCAAGAAAGGACTAGGGGCTACGAGCAGTACTTC CASSQERTRGYEQYF
TRBJ2-6 16 . . TRBV19 TGTGCCAGTAGGAACCGGGATTTTTCTGGGGCCAACGTCCTGACTTTC CASRNRDFSGANVLTF
TRBJ1-1 16 . . TRBV5-1 TGCGCCAGCAGCGAGGGTACGTACAGAATGAACACTGAAGCTTTCTTT CASSEGTYRMNTEAFF
TRBJ1-2 14 . . TRBV9 TGTGCCAGCAGCGTGAGGGACACCGCTTATGGCTACACCTTC CASSVRDTAYGYTF
TRBJ2-5 13 . TRBD2 TRBV7-3 TGTGCCAGCAGCTTAAACGGGGGGGAGACCCAGTACTTC CASSLNGGETQYF
TRBJ2-1 17 . TRBD2 TRBV4-3 TGCGCCAGCAGCCAGGACCTAGCGGGAAGCTCCTACAATGAGCAGTTCTTC CASSQDLAGSSYNEQFF
TRBJ1-2 12 . . TRBV20-1 TGCAGTGCTAGTTCTCCTAACTATGGCTACACCTTC CSASSPNYGYTF
TRBJ2-2 14 medium-sized . TRBV28 TGTGCCAGCAAGAAGGTAGCCCTTTTGGGGGAGCTGTTTTTT CASKKVALLGELFF
TRBJ1-2 13 . . TRBV30 TGTGCCTGGGGCGGGGGGTCTAACTATGGCTACACCTTC CAWGGGSNYGYTF
TRBJ2-3 17 . TRBD2 TRBV7-8 TGTGCCAGCAGCTTAGGAGTTAGCGGGGGGGCCGGAGATACGCAGTATTTT CASSLGVSGGAGDTQYF
TRBJ1-1 16 . TRBD1 TRBV5-1 TGCGCCAGCAGCGACCAGACAGGGCGGGTGGTTACTGAAGCTTTCTTT CASSDQTGRVVTEAFF
TRBJ2-1 14 . . TRBV15 TGTGCCACCAGCAGAGACCTCCAGGGCCATGAGCAGTTCTTC CATSRDLQGHEQFF
TRBJ1-1 13 . . TRBV5-1 TGCGCCAGCAGTCCGACAGGAAACACTGAAGCTTTCTTT CASSPTGNTEAFF
TRBJ1-3 15 . . TRBV18 TGTGCCAGCTCACCCGATTCGCGGCAACGGAACACCATATATTTT CASSPDSRQRNTIYF
TRBJ1-1 12 . . TRBV6-5 TGTGCCAGCGTATTGTGGCAGCGCGAAGCTTTCTTT CASVLWQREAFF
TRBJ2-3 19 . TRBD2 TRBV7-9 TGTGCCAGCAGCTTTATGGGGACTAGCGGGGGAACTAGCACAGATACGCAGTATTTT CASSFMGTSGGTSTDTQYF
TRBJ2-7 12 few . TRBV18 TGTGCCAGCTCGTCCACAGGGAGCGAGCAGTACTTC CASSSTGSEQYF
TRBJ2-4 15 once . TRBV3-1/TRBV3-2 TGTGCCAGCAGCCAAGGATTTTGGGACTCCCACATTCAGTACTTC CASSQGFWDSHIQYF
TRBJ1-5 13 . . TRBV19 TGTGCCAGTAGTTCGGAGGCGGGGCAGCCCCAGCATTTT CASSSEAGQPQHF
TRBJ2-7 14 . TRBD2 TRBV3-1/TRBV3-2 TGTGCCAGCAGCCAGGCGGGAGGGCCCGGGGAGCAGTACTTC CASSQAGGPGEQYF
TRBJ1-4 15 . . TRBV6-5 TGTGCCAGCAGACCAATCGGGGCGGGAGGTGAAAAACTGTTTTTT CASRPIGAGGEKLFF
TRBJ1-2 15 . TRBD1 TRBV6-5 TGTGCCAGTCACAAACGGGACAGGGAAGGGTATGGCTACACCTTC CASHKRDREGYGYTF